Sequencing of this T cell receptor (beta chain) was carried out in a study of PD-L1 blockade in urothelial cancer. As for the study in general: In the mid-2010s, patients got going on atezolizumab, taking 1,200 mg intravenously every 3 weeks. Males with urothelial cancer arising in the bladder constituted most of the 29 patients.

The time point: pretreatment peripheral blood. Synthetic templates analogous to TCR were spiked into all PCRs individually. Some clones are missing from TCRdb's copy, which holds only in-frame ones; the method was immunoSEQ multiplex PCR. This sample has about 95,000 clones; about nine tenths occur once, and the top ten carry roughly 2%. The source is a man in his fifties or sixties with urothelial cancer. Sequenced here: PBMCs, sampled around atezolizumab (anti-PD-L1) treatment.

CDR3 in DNA: TGTGCCAGCAGCGTTCTAGCGGGAGGCTACAATGAGCAGTTCTTC. Amino acids: CASSVLAGGYNEQFF. The rearrangement uses TRBV6-4 and TRBJ2-1, with 11 bases aligning to TRBD2. The CDR3 is 15 residues long. The ends lost 6 bases at V and 3 bases at J; junction bases unmatched: 4. Germline CDR1 and CDR2: MRHNA and SNTAGT.